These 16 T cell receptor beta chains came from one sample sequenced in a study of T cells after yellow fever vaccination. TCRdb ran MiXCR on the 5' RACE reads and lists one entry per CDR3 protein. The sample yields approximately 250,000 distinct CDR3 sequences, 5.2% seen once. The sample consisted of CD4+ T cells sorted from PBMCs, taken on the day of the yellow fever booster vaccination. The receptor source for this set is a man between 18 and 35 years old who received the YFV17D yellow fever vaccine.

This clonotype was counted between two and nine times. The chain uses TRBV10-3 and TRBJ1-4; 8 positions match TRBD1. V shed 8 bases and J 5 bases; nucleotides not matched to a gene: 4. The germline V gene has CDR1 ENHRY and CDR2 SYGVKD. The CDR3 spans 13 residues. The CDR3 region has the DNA TGTGCCATCCGGACAGGGCCGAATGAAAAACTGTTTTTT. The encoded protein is CAIRTGPNEKLFF.

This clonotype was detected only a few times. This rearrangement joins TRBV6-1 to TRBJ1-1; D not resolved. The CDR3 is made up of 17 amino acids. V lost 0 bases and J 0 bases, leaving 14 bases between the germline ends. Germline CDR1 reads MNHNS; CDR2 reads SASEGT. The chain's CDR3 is CASSEAARAWVNTEAFF. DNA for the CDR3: TGTGCCAGCAGTGAAGCGGCGCGGGCGTGGGTGAACACTGAAGCTTTCTTT.

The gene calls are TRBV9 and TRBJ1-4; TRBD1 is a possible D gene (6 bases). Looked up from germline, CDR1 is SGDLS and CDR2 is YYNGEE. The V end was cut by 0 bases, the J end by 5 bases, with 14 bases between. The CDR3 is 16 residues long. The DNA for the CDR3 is TGTGCCAGCAGCGTAGGGGGGCGGGGAGCAAATGAAAAACTGTTTTTT. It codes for CASSVGGRGANEKLFF.

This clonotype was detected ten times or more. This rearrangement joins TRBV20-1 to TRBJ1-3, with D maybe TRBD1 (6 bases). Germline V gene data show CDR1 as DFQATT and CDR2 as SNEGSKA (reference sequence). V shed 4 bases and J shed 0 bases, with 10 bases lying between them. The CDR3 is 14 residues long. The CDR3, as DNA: TGCAGTGCTAAAGACAGGACCTCTGGAAACACCATATATTTT. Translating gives CSAKDRTSGNTIYF.

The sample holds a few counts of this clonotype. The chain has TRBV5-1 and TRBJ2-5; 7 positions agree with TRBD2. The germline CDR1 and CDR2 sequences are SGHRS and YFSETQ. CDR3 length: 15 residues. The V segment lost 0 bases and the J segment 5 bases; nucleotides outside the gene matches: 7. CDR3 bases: TGCGCCAGCAGCTTGGTGGGAGGGTTCGGTGAGACCCAGTACTTC. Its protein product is CASSLVGGFGETQYF.

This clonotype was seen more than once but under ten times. The CDR3, as DNA: TGCGCCAGCAGCTATACGGGACAGGGAAACACCATATATTTT. Translating it yields CASSYTGQGNTIYF. The V gene is TRBV5-1, the J gene TRBJ1-3, with 7 positions matching TRBD1. Germline V gives CDR1 SGHRS, CDR2 YFSETQ. Trimming cost V 3 bases and J 4 bases; bases outside gene matches: 4. This CDR3 has 14 residues.

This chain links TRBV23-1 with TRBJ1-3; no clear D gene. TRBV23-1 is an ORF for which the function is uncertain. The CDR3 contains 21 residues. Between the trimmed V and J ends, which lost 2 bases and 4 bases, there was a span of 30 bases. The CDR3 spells CASSQARKNGPTFLPGNTIYF. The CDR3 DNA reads TGCGCCAGCAGTCAAGCCCGAAAAAATGGACCGACCTTCCTTCCAGGAAACACCATATATTTT.

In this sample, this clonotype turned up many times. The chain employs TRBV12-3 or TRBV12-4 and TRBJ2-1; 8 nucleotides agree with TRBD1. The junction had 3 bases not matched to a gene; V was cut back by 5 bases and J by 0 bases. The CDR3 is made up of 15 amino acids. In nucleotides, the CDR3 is TGTGCCAGCAGTCGACAGGGGAGCTCCTACAATGAGCAGTTCTTC. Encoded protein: CASSRQGSSYNEQFF.

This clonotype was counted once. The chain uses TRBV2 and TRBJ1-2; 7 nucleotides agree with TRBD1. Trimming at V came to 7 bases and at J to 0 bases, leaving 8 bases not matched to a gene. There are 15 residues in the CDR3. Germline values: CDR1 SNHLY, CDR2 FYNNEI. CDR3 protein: CASKMETGTNYGYTF. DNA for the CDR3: TGTGCCAGCAAAATGGAGACAGGGACTAACTATGGCTACACCTTC. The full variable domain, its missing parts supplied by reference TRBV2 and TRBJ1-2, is EPEVTQTPSHQVTQMGQEVILRCVPISNHLYFYWYRQILGQKVEFLVSFYNNEISEKSEIFDDQFSVERPDGSNFTLKIRSTKLEDSAMYFCASKMETGTNYGYTFGSGTRLTVV.

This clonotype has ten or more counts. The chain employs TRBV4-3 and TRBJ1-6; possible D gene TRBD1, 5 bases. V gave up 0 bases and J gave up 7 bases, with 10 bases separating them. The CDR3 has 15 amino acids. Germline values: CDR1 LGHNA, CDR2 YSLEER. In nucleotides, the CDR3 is TGCGCCAGCAGCCAAGATTGGGGGAGGAATTCACCCCTCCACTTT. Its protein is CASSQDWGRNSPLHF.

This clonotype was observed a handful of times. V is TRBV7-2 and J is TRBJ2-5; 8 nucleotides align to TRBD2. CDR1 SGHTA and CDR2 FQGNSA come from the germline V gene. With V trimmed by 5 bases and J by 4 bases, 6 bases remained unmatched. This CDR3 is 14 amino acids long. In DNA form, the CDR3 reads TGTGCCAGCAGCCCCCCCCGGGGGGGAGAGACCCAGTACTTC. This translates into CASSPPRGGETQYF.

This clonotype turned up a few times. The CDR3 sequence: CASSPSLWGDRVSYEQYF. The CDR3 nucleotides read TGCGCCAGCAGCCCGTCCCTCTGGGGGGACAGGGTCTCCTACGAGCAGTACTTC. The chain links TRBV4-1 to TRBJ2-7, with 9 bases matching TRBD1. CDR3 length equals 18 residues. The trim removed 4 bases at V and 0 bases at J, leaving 13 bases unmatched. CDR1 and CDR2 from the germline V gene are MGHRA and YSYEKL.

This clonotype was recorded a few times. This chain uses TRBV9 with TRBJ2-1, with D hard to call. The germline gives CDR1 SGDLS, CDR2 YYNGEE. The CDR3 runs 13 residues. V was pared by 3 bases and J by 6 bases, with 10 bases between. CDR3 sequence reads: CASSERPSNEQFF. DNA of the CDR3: TGTGCCAGCAGCGAGCGACCATCCAATGAGCAGTTCTTC.

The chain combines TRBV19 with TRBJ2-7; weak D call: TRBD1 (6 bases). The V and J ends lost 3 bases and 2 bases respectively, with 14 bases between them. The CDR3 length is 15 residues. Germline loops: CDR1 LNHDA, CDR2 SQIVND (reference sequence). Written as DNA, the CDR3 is TGTGCCAGTAGTATTTATGGGGACACGACCTACGAGCAGTACTTC. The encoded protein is CASSIYGDTTYEQYF.

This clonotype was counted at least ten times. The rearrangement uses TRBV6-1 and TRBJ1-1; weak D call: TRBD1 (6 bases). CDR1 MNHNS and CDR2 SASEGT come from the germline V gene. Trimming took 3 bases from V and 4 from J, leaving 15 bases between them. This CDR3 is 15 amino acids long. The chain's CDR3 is CASSEPQGWSTEAFF. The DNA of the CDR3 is TGTGCCAGCAGTGAGCCACAGGGTTGGAGCACTGAAGCTTTCTTT.

The CDR3 spells CASSRIVEGGYTF. CDR3 bases: TGTGCCAGCAGTAGGATAGTAGAAGGTGGCTACACCTTC. The V gene is TRBV6-5, the J gene TRBJ1-2; D is unclear. Germline V gene data show CDR1 as MNHEY and CDR2 as SVGAGI. The CDR3 totals 13 residues. V lost 5 bases and J lost 7, with 14 bases in between.